Listed below are T cell receptor beta chains from one sample, sequenced in a study of tumor-infiltrating lymphocytes in primary liver carcinoma. MiXCR, applied by TCRdb to the multiplex PCR reads, yields one record per CDR3 protein. The data show about 120,000 distinct CDR3 sequences, with about 59% seen just once and 7% to 10% held by the top ten. Sequenced material: liver tumor tissue from sampling region 1. These receptor sequences come from an older woman with primary liver carcinoma and hepatitis B virus infection. CDR3s include the opening cysteine and the closing phenylalanine or tryptophan. The D gene is left open where the match is weak. Expanded clones get a size class; other rows say once, few or many, or leave the size out.

d_gene,v_gene,j_gene,abundance,CDR3aa,CDR3nt
-,TRBV7-9,TRBJ1-1,-,CASSLARDGDTEAFF,TGTGCCAGCAGCTTAGCGCGGGACGGAGACACTGAAGCTTTCTTT
TRBD2,TRBV6-1,TRBJ2-2,-,CASNSGTSANTGELFF,TGTGCAAGCAACTCCGGGACTAGCGCTAACACCGGGGAGCTGTTTTTT
-,TRBV11-3,TRBJ2-1,-,CASSLAAAALGEQFF,TGTGCAAGCAGCTTGGCAGCGGCTGCCCTGGGTGAGCAGTTTTTC
-,TRBV11-2,TRBJ1-3,few,CASSLPAGNAIYF,TGTGCCAGCAGTTTACCAGCTGGAAACGCCATATATTTT
-,TRBV29-1,TRBJ2-1,-,CSVDGEVGEQFF,TGCAGCGTTGATGGGGAAGTAGGTGAGCAGTTCTTC
-,TRBV6-6,TRBJ2-5,many,CASKKGAVRETQYF,TGTGCCAGCAAAAAAGGGGCGGTTCGAGAGACCCAGTACTTC
-,TRBV20-1,TRBJ2-3,-,CSARRADGSVDAQYF,TGCAGTGCTAGAAGGGCCGACGGATCCGTAGATGCGCAGTATTTT
-,TRBV12-3/TRBV12-4,TRBJ2-3,-,CASSLLGTVSTDTQYF,TGTGCCAGCAGTTTACTGGGGACTGTGAGCACAGATACGCAGTATTTT
-,TRBV5-6,TRBJ1-5,few,CASSPTPNSNQPQHF,TGTGCCAGCAGCCCCACACCAAATAGCAATCAGCCCCAGCATTTT
-,TRBV5-6,TRBJ1-5,many,CASSRRGSYQPQHF,TGTGCCAGCAGCCGTCGGGGGAGTTATCAGCCCCAGCATTTT
TRBD2,TRBV24-1,TRBJ2-1,-,CATSDPRWGRANEQFF,TGTGCCACCAGTGACCCCAGGTGGGGGAGGGCCAATGAGCAGTTCTTC
-,TRBV29-1,TRBJ1-5,many,CSVEMAENQPQHF,TGCAGCGTTGAAATGGCAGAGAATCAGCCCCAGCATTTT
-,TRBV11-2,TRBJ2-2,medium-sized,CASSLEPAGELFF,TGTGCCAGCAGCTTGGAGCCAGCCGGGGAGCTGTTTTTT
TRBD2,TRBV11-2,TRBJ2-2,-,CASSLGLVGTGELFF,TGTGCCAGCAGCTTGGGACTAGTGGGCACCGGTGAGCTGTTTTTT
TRBD1,TRBV14,TRBJ2-2,-,CASRQDTPYEFRDRATGELFF,TGTGCCAGCAGGCAAGATACACCATACGAATTCCGGGACAGGGCCACCGGGGAGCTGTTTTTT
-,TRBV11-2,TRBJ1-1,-,CASSLQRNAEAFF,TGTGCCAGCAGTTTACAACGTAACGCTGAGGCTTTCTTT
-,TRBV6-2/TRBV6-3,TRBJ1-2,-,CVSSETGERGYTF,TGTGTCAGCAGTGAAACAGGAGAGCGCGGCTACACCTTC
TRBD1,TRBV11-3,TRBJ1-1,-,CASSPLLRTGEQRVNLNTEAFF,TGTGCCAGCAGCCCTTTATTAAGGACAGGAGAACAAAGGGTCAACTTGAACACTGAAGCTTTCTTT
-,TRBV11-2,TRBJ2-4,once,CASSLEGGETSIQYF,TGTGCCAGCAGCTTAGAAGGAGGCGAGACTTCAATTCAGTACTTC
-,TRBV6-5,TRBJ1-2,-,CASNRRASNYDNTF,TGTGCCAGCAATCGACGCGCCTCTAACTATGACAACACCTTC
-,TRBV12-3/TRBV12-4,TRBJ2-2,-,CASSLGQPASGELFF,TGTGCCAGCAGTTTAGGACAGCCGGCGTCAGGGGAGCTGTTTTTT
-,TRBV6-2/TRBV6-3,TRBJ2-6,-,CASTGEGGANVLTF,TGTGCCAGCACTGGAGAGGGTGGGGCCAACGTCCTGACCTTC
-,TRBV11-1,TRBJ1-1,medium-sized,CASSLRRGNTEAFF,TGTGCCAGCAGCTTGCGGAGGGGGAACACTGAAGCTTTCTTT
-,TRBV28,TRBJ2-7,-,CASSPEGSRLQYF,TGTGCCAGCAGCCCCGAGGGTAGCCGATTGCAGTACTTC
-,TRBV28,TRBJ1-5,-,CASSLGGISPQHF,TGTGCCAGCAGTTTGGGAGGTATCTCTCCCCAGCATTTT
-,TRBV10-3,TRBJ2-7,-,CAMSLGDSYEQYF,TGTGCCATGAGCCTCGGGGACTCCTACGAGCAGTACTTC
-,TRBV30,TRBJ2-1,-,CAWSVGEPREQFF,TGTGCCTGGAGTGTAGGAGAGCCTAGGGAGCAGTTCTTC
-,TRBV6-5,TRBJ1-1,many,CASSYRAGNTEAFF,TGTGCCAGCAGTTATCGGGCGGGAAACACTGAAGCTTTCTTT
TRBD1,TRBV11-2,TRBJ2-5,-,CASSLDPGTGVKETQYF,TGTGCCAGCAGCTTGGATCCAGGGACAGGAGTAAAAGAGACCCAGTACTTC
-,TRBV28,TRBJ2-3,-,CASSFGGPDTQYF,TGTGCCAGCAGTTTCGGGGGCCCAGATACGCAGTATTTT
-,TRBV4-2,TRBJ1-2,many,CASSPGYGVIYVYTF,TGTGCCAGCAGCCCCGGGTATGGGGTGATTTACGTCTACACCTTC
-,TRBV12-3/TRBV12-4,TRBJ2-5,few,CAGSLGGQETQYF,TGTGCCGGAAGTTTAGGAGGACAAGAGACCCAGTACTTC
TRBD1,TRBV6-5,TRBJ1-1,-,CASSYSDRGTEAYF,TGTGCCAGCAGTTACTCGGACAGGGGTACTGAAGCTTATTTT
-,TRBV12-3/TRBV12-4,TRBJ1-5,-,CDSSFAGWQPQHF,TGTGACAGCAGTTTTGCGGGATGGCAGCCCCAGCATTTT
TRBD2,TRBV11-2,TRBJ2-2,-,CASSLGGLTGGQRTGELFF,TGTGCCAGCAGCTTAGGGGGACTAACGGGAGGGCAAAGGACCGGGGAGCTGTTTTTT
-,TRBV7-9,TRBJ1-3,few,CASSPPGRLSGNTIYF,TGTGCCAGCAGCCCCCCCGGTAGGCTGTCTGGAAACACCATATATTTT
-,TRBV5-8,TRBJ2-3,once,CASSLGTHSADTQYF,TGTGCCAGCAGCTTGGGGACCCATTCCGCAGATACGCAGTATTTT
-,TRBV2,TRBJ2-7,few,CASSEAGGFRTYEQYF,TGTGCCAGCAGTGAAGCGGGGGGTTTCCGGACCTACGAGCAGTACTTC
-,TRBV29-1,TRBJ2-2,many,CSVDPREGTGELFF,TGCAGCGTTGATCCCAGGGAAGGCACCGGGGAGCTGTTTTTT
-,TRBV7-9,TRBJ1-4,-,CAGSQSGDGVNEKLFF,TGTGCCGGCAGCCAAAGTGGGGACGGAGTTAATGAAAAACTGTTTTTT
TRBD2,TRBV11-2,TRBJ2-5,-,CASRYSRNSGRETKYF,TGTGCCAGCAGATACTCCCGTAATAGCGGGAGAGAGACCAAGTACTTC
-,TRBV9,TRBJ1-1,-,CASSLEMNTEAFF,TGTGCCAGCAGCTTAGAGATGAACACTGAAGCTTTCTTT
-,TRBV11-2,TRBJ2-4,-,CASSLDQEGNIQYF,TGTGCCAGTAGCTTAGATCAAGAAGGAAACATTCAGTACTTC
TRBD1,TRBV12-3/TRBV12-4,TRBJ2-7,-,CASSTGQGTYEQYF,TGTGCCAGCAGTACGGGACAGGGGACATACGAGCAGTACTTC
-,TRBV7-3,TRBJ2-2,few,CASRGQDTGELFF,TGTGCCAGCAGGGGACAAGACACCGGGGAGTTGTTTTTT
-,TRBV21-1,TRBJ1-4,once,CASSKEEGKETGSNEKLFF,TGTGCCAGCAGCAAAGAAGAAGGAAAGGAGACAGGATCTAATGAAAAACTGTTTTTT
-,TRBV12-3/TRBV12-4,TRBJ1-5,-,CAGSVGGQVGNQPQHF,TGTGCCGGCAGCGTCGGAGGGCAGGTAGGCAATCAGCCCCAGCATTTT
-,TRBV5-1,TRBJ2-1,-,CASSSMSKRAVEQFF,TGCGCCAGCAGTTCGATGTCGAAGAGGGCTGTCGAGCAGTTCTTC
-,TRBV11-2,TRBJ2-7,-,CASRLWGPSYEQYF,TGTGCCAGCAGGTTATGGGGTCCGTCCTATGAGCAGTACTTC
-,TRBV11-2,TRBJ2-7,-,CASTFGAGVYEQYF,TGTGCCAGCACCTTTGGGGCCGGCGTCTACGAGCAGTACTTC
-,TRBV29-1,TRBJ1-5,-,CSARPIGGGLRDTQHF,TGCAGCGCCAGGCCCATTGGGGGAGGACTAAGAGATACGCAGCATTTT
-,TRBV11-3,TRBJ2-5,-,CVSSPRMGIQYF,TGTGTCAGCAGCCCCCGGATGGGGATCCAGTACTTC
-,TRBV6-6,TRBJ1-5,many,CASTSGQSKNQPQHF,TGTGCCAGCACCTCCGGACAGTCGAAGAATCAGCCCCAGCATTTT
-,TRBV21-1,TRBJ2-1,-,CASSDPWVGGPGSYNEQFF,TGTGCCAGCAGCGATCCGTGGGTCGGAGGGCCGGGTTCCTACAATGAGCAGTTCTTC
TRBD2,TRBV11-3,TRBJ2-1,-,CVSSLGRGEWGADEQLF,TGTGTCAGCAGCTTAGGTCGGGGGGAGTGGGGTGCCGATGAGCAGCTCTTC
-,TRBV24-1,TRBJ2-5,few,CATSDNRVLYQETQYF,TGTGCCACCAGTGATAACAGGGTCTTGTACCAAGAGACCCAGTACTTC
TRBD1,TRBV7-9,TRBJ2-4,-,CASSLGGQGLKNIQYF,TGTGCCAGCAGCTTAGGGGGACAGGGGCTCAAAAACATTCAGTACTTC
-,TRBV10-2,TRBJ2-1,-,CASRALQSVNGQFF,TGCGCCAGCAGGGCCCTCCAGTCCGTGAATGGGCAGTTCTTC
-,TRBV11-2,TRBJ1-1,many,CASSPRAGDVTEAFF,TGTGCCAGCAGCCCGCGGGCAGGGGATGTCACTGAAGCTTTCTTT
-,TRBV29-1,TRBJ1-2,-,CSIWARNYGYTF,TGCAGCATTTGGGCGAGGAACTATGGCTATACCTTC